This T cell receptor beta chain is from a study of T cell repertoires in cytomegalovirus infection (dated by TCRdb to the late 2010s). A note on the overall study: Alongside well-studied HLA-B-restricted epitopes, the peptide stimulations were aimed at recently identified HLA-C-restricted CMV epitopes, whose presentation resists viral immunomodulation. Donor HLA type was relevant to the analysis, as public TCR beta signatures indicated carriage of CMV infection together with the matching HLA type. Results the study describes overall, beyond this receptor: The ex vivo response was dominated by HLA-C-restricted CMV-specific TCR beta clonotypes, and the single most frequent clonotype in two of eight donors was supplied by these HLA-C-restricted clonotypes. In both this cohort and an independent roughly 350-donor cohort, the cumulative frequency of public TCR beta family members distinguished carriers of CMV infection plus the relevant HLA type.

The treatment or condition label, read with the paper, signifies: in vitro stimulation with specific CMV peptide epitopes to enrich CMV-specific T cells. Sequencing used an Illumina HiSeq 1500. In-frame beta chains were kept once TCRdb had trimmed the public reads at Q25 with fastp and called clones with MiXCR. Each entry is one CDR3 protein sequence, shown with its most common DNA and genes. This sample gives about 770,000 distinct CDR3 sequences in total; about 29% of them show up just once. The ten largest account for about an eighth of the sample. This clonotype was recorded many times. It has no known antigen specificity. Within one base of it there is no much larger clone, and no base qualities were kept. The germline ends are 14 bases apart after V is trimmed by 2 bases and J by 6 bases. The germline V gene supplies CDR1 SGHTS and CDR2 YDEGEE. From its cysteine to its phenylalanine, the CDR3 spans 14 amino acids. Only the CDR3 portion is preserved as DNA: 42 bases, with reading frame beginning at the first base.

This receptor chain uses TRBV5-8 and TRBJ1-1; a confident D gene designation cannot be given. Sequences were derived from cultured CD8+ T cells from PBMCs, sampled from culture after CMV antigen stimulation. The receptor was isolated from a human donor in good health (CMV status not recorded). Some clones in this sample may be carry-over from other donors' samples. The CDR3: CASSFRNDMAEAFF. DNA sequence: TGTGCCAGCAGCTTCAGGAATGATATGGCTGAAGCTTTCTTT.